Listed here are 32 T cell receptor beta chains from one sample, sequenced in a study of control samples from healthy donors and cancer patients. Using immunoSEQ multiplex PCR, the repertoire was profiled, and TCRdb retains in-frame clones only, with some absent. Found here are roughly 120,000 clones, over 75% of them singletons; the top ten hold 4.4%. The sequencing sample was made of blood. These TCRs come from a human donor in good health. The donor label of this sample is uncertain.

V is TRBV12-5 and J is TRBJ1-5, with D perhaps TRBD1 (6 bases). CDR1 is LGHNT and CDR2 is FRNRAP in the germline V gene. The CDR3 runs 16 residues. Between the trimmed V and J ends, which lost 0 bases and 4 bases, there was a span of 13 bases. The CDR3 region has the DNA TGTGCTAGTGGTTTGGTACAGGGACAAAGAAATCAGCCCCAGCATTTT. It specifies CASGLVQGQRNQPQHF.

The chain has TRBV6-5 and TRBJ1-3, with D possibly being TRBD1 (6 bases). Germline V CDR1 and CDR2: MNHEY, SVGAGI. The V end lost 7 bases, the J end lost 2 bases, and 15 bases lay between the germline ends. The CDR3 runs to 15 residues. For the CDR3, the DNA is TGTGCCAGCAAAGAAGGGGGGATGGCTGGAAACACCATATATTTT. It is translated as CASKEGGMAGNTIYF.

The CDR3 sequence: CASSLAPRGRSDTQYF. The CDR3 DNA follows: TGTGCCAGCAGCTTAGCGCCAAGGGGCAGGTCAGATACGCAGTATTTT. The chain carries TRBV7-2 and TRBJ2-3; D may be TRBD1 (5 bases). V was cut by 0 bases and J by 4 bases, with 14 bases left in between. In germline, CDR1 is SGHTA, CDR2 FQGNSA. There are 16 residues in the CDR3.

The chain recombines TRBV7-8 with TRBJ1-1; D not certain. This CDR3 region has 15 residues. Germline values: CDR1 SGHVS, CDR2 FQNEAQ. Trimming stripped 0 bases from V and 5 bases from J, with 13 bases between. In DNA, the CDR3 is TGTGCCAGCAGCTTAGCGCGGGGTAGAGGGACTGAAGCTTTCTTT. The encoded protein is CASSLARGRGTEAFF.

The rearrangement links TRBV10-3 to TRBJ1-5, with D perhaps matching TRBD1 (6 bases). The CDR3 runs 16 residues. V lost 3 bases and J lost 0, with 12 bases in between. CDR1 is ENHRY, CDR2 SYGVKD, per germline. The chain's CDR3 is CAISDRGGNSNQPQHF. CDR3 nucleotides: TGTGCCATCAGTGACAGGGGCGGGAATAGCAATCAGCCCCAGCATTTT.

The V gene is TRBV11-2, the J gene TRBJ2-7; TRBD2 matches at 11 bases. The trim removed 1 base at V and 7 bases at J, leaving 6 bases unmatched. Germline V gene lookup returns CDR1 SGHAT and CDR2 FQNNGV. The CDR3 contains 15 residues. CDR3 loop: CASSLGLAGGQEQYF. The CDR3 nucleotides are TGTGCCAGCAGCTTAGGGTTAGCGGGGGGGCAGGAGCAGTACTTC. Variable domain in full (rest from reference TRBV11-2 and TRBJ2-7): EAGVAQSPRYKIIEKRQSVAFWCNPISGHATLYWYQQILGQGPKLLIQFQNNGVVDDSQLPKDRFSAERLKGVDSTLKIQPAKLEDSAVYLCASSLGLAGGQEQYFGPGTRLTVT.

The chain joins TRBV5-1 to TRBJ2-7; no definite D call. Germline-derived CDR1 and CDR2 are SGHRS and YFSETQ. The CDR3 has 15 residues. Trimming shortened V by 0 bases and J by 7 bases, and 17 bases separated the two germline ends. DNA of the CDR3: TGCGCCAGCAGCTTGGCCCCGACCGGTGGATCGGAGCAGTACTTC. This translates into CASSLAPTGGSEQYF.

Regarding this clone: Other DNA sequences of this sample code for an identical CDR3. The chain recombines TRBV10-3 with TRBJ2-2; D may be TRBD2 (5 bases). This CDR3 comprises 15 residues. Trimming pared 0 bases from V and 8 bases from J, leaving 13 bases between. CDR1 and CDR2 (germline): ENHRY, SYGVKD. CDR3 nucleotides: TGTGCCATCAGTGAGTCGGGGAGACCCACTGGGGAGCTGTTTTTT. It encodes CAISESGRPTGELFF.

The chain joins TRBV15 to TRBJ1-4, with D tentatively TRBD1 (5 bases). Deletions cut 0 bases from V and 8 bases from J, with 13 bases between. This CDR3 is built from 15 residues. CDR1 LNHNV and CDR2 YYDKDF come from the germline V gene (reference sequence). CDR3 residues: CATSRDGGRAEKLFF. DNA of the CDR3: TGTGCCACCAGCAGAGATGGGGGACGTGCGGAAAAACTGTTTTTT.

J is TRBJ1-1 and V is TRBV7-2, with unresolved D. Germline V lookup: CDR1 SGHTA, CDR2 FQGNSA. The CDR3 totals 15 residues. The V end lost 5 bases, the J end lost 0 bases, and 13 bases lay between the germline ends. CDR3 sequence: CASSRDGDMNTEAFF. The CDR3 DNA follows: TGTGCCAGCAGCAGAGACGGAGACATGAACACTGAAGCTTTCTTT. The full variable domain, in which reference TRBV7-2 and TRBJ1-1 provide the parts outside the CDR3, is GAGVSQSPSNKVTEKGKDVELRCDPISGHTALYWYRQSLGQGLEFLIYFQGNSAPDKSGLPSDRFSAERTGGSVSTLTIQRTQQEDSAVYLCASSRDGDMNTEAFFGQGTRLTVV.

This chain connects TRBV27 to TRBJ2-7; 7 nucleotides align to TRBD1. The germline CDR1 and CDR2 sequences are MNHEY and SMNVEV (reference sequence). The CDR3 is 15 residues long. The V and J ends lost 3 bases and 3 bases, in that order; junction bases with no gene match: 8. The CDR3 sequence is CASSLGPQGVYEQYF. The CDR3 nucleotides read TGTGCCAGCAGTTTGGGGCCTCAGGGGGTCTACGAGCAGTACTTC.

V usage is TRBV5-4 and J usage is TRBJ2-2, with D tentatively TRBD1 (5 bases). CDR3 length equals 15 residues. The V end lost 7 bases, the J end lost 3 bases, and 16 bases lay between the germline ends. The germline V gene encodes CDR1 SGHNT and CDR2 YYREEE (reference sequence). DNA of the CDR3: TGTGCCAGCTCCGGGCCCCTAGGGGACACCGGGGAGCTGTTTTTT. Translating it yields CASSGPLGDTGELFF.

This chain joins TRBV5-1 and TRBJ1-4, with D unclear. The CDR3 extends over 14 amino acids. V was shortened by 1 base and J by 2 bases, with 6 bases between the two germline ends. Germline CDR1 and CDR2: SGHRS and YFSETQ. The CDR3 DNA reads TGCGCCAGCAGCTTGACGGGGACTAATGAAAAACTGTTTTTT. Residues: CASSLTGTNEKLFF.

The CDR3: CASSPRQANVGVNEQFF. The DNA for the CDR3 is TGTGCCAGCAGTCCCCGCCAGGCCAATGTAGGGGTCAATGAGCAGTTCTTC. V gene TRBV6-6 combines with J gene TRBJ2-1, with D perhaps matching TRBD1 (5 bases). The V gene's germline CDR1 is MNHNY and CDR2 SVGAGI (reference sequence). V was trimmed by 5 bases and J by 6 bases, leaving 23 bases between them. The CDR3 has 17 amino acids.

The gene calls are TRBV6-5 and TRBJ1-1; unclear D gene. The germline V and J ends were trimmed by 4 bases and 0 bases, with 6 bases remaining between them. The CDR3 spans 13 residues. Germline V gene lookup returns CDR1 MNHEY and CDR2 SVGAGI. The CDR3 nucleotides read TGTGCCAGCAGTTTGCAGATGAACACTGAAGCTTTCTTT. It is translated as CASSLQMNTEAFF.

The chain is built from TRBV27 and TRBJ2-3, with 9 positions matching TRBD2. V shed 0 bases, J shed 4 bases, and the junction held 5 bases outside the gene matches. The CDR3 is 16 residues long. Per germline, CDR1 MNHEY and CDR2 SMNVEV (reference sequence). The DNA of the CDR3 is TGTGCCAGCAGTTTATCGGGTAGCGGGGGACCAGATACGCAGTATTTT. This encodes CASSLSGSGGPDTQYF.

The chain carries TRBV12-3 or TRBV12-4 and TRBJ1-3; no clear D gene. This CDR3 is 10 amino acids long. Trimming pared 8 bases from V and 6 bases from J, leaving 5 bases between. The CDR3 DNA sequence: TGTGCCAGCCGCTTAAACACCATATATTTT. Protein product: CASRLNTIYF.

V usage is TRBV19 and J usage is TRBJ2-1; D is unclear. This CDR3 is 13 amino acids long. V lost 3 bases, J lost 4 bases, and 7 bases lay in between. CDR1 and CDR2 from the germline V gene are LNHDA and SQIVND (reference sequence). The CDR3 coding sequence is TGTGCCAGTAGTATGGTATCTTACAATGAGCAGTTCTTC. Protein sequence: CASSMVSYNEQFF.

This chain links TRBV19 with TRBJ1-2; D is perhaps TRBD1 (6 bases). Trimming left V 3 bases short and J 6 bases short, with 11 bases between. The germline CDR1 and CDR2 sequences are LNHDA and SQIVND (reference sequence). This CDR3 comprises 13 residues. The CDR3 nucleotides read TGTGCCAGTAGTATTCTGTCAGGGGATGGCTACACCTTC. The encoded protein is CASSILSGDGYTF.

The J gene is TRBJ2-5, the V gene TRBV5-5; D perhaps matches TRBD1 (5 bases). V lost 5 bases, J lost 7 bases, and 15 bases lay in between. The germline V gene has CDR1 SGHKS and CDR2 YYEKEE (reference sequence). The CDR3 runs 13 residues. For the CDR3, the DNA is TGTGCCAGCAGTTCAGGACCCCAGGGGACCCAGTACTTC. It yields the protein CASSSGPQGTQYF.

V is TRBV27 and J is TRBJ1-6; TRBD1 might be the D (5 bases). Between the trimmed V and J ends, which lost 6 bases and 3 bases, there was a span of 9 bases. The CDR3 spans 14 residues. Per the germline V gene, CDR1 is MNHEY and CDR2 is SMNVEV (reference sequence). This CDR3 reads CASSAGIYNSPLHF. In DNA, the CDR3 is TGTGCCAGCAGCGCAGGGATCTATAATTCACCCCTCCACTTT.

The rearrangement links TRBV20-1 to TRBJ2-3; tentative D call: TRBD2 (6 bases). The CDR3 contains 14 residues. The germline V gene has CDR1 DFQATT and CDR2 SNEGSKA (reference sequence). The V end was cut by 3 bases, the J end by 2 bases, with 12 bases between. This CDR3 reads CSASYGSLTDTQYF. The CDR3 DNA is TGCAGTGCTAGTTACGGGAGTCTCACAGATACGCAGTATTTT.

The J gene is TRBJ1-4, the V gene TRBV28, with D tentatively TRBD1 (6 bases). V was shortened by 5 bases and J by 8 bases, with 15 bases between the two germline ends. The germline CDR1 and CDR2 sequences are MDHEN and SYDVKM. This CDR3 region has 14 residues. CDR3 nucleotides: TGTGCCAGCAGTCCCTCGGGGGCTTGGGAAAAACTGTTTTTT. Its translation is CASSPSGAWEKLFF.

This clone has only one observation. CDR3 coding DNA: TGTGCCAGTAGAGGTAGACTAGCGGGGGGGTACCGGGTCGGCACAGATACGCAGTATTTT. Translated: CASRGRLAGGYRVGTDTQYF. This chain links TRBV19 with TRBJ2-3; 14 bases agree with TRBD2. This CDR3 has 20 residues. CDR1 LNHDA and CDR2 SQIVND come from the germline V gene (reference sequence). Trimming cost V 6 bases and J 1 base; bases outside gene matches: 15.

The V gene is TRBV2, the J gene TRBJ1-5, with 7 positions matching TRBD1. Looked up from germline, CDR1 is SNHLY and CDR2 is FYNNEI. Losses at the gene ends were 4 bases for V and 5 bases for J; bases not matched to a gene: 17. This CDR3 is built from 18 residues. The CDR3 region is CASSVRGTGVKFYQPQHF. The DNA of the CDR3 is TGTGCCAGCAGTGTACGGGGCACAGGGGTGAAGTTTTATCAGCCCCAGCATTTT.

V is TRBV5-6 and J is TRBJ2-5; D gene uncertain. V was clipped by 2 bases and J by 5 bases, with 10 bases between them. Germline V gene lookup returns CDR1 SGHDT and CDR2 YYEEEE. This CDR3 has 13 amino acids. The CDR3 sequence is CASSFGSLETQYF. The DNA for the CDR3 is TGTGCCAGCAGCTTTGGTAGTTTGGAGACCCAGTACTTC.

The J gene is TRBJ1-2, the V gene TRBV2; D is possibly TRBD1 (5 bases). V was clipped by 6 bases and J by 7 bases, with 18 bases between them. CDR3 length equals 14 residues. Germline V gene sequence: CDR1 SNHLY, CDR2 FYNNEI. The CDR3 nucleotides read TGTGCCAGCAGAAGGGACGGGACCGAGGGTGGCTACACCTTC. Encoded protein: CASRRDGTEGGYTF.

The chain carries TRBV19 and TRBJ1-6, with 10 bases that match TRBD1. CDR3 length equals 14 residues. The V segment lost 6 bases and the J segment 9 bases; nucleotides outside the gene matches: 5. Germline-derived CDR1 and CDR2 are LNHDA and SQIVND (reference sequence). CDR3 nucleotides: TGTGCCAGTAGCCAGACAGGGGGCGGTTCACCCCTCCACTTT. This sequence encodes CASSQTGGGSPLHF.

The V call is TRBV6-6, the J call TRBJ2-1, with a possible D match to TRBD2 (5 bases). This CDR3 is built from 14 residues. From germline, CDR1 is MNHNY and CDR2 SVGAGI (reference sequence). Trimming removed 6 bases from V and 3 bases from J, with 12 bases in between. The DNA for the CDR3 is TGTGCCAGCAGGGACGGGATTTTCTACAATGAGCAGTTCTTC. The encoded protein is CASRDGIFYNEQFF.

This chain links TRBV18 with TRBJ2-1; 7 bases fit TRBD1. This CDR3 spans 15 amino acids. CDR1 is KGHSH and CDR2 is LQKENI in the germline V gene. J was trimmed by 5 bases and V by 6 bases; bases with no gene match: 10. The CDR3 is CASSLNGDRNNEQFF. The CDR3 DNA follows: TGTGCCAGCTCTCTCAACGGGGACAGAAACAATGAGCAGTTCTTC.

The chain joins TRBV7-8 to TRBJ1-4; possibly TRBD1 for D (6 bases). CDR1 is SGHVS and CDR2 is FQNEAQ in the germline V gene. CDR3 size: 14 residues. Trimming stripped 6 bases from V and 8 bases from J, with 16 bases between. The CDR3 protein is CASRDRFQGEKLFF. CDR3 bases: TGTGCCAGCAGGGACAGATTCCAAGGGGAAAAACTGTTTTTT.

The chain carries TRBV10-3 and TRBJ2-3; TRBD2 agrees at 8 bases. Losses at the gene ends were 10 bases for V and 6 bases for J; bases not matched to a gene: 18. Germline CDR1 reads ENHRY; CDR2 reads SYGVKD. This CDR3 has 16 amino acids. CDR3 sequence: CASFPRSGGEGDTQYF. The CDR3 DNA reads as TGTGCCAGTTTCCCACGGTCCGGGGGGGAAGGGGATACGCAGTATTTT.